The sample holds a few counts of the clone carrying this T cell receptor (beta chain). Its antigen is still unknown. This sample was included in a study of T cell repertoires in cytomegalovirus infection. TCRdb used MiXCR to reprocess the reads, holding one entry per CDR3 protein. The data contain hundreds of thousands of distinct CDR3 sequences, approximately 24% of them singletons. Study outcomes and limitations: Using cumulative public TCR beta family frequency, the authors identified those who carried CMV together with the relevant HLA. CMV-specific TCR beta clonotypes restricted by HLA-C were the ones dominating the ex vivo response.

Per germline, CDR1 LNHNV and CDR2 YYDKDF (reference sequence). V lost 0 bases, J lost 2 bases, and 10 bases lay in between. The CDR3 has 15 amino acids. The V and J genes are TRBV15 and TRBJ2-5; tentatively, D is TRBD2 (5 bases). Sequenced: CD8+ T cells from PBMCs. The sequence came from a human donor in good health (CMV status not recorded). Some clones in this sample may be carry-over from other donors' samples. CDR3 sequence reads: CATSRDLAEQETQYF. In nucleotides, the CDR3 is TGTGCCACCAGCAGAGATCTAGCAGAACAAGAGACCCAGTACTTC.